What follows are 29 T cell receptor beta chains derived from one specimen sequenced in a study of long-term antiretroviral therapy in people with HIV. The assay, immunoSEQ v3.0, was run at survey level. Assay: immunoSEQ multiplex PCR; the TCRdb copy retains only in-frame clones and omits some. In the table there are almost 35,000 clones, approximately 85% of which are singletons. Source: unsorted PBMCs, taken just over 2.7 years before starting antiretroviral therapy. The receptors shown here come from a woman aged 25 to 39 with HIV.

The chain employs TRBV4-1 and TRBJ1-2; D is uncertain. Germline lookup yields CDR1 MGHRA and CDR2 YSYEKL. The V end lost 0 bases, the J end lost 1 base, and 6 bases lay between the germline ends. The length of the CDR3 is 14 residues. The CDR3 loop is CASSQELFNYGYTF. DNA for the CDR3: TGCGCCAGCAGCCAAGAATTATTTAACTATGGCTACACCTTC.

The rearrangement joins TRBV6-5 to TRBJ1-2; D is possibly TRBD1 (5 bases). CDR1 is MNHEY, CDR2 SVGAGI, per germline. The CDR3 contains 12 residues. Between the trimmed V and J ends, which lost 6 bases and 2 bases, there was a span of 7 bases. Here the CDR3 reads CASSGANYGYTF. CDR3 sequence (DNA): TGTGCCAGCAGCGGGGCAAACTATGGCTACACCTTC.

This clone showed up just a few times. The rearrangement links TRBV5-8 to TRBJ2-7, with TRBD2 matching over 13 bases. Germline trimming cut 0 bases from V and 3 bases from J; bases unmatched to any gene: 3. Germline CDR1 is SGHTS and CDR2 is YDEGEE. The CDR3 extends over 16 amino acids. This CDR3 is CASSLAGTSGVYEQYV. As DNA, the CDR3 is TGTGCCAGCAGCTTGGCCGGGACTAGCGGGGTCTACGAGCAGTACGTC.

The chain is built from TRBV2 and TRBJ1-4; the D gene is possibly TRBD1 (5 bases). The ends were cut back, 8 bases at V and 7 bases at J, with 14 bases in the middle. The CDR3 consists of 13 residues. Germline values: CDR1 SNHLY, CDR2 FYNNEI. CDR3: CASARGGGEKLFF. The CDR3 DNA is TGTGCCAGCGCTCGGGGCGGGGGTGAAAAACTGTTTTTT.

The chain recombines TRBV15 with TRBJ2-4; D is unclear. Trimming pared 0 bases from V and 0 bases from J, leaving 9 bases between. The length of the CDR3 is 16 residues. Germline V gene sequence: CDR1 LNHNV, CDR2 YYDKDF (reference sequence). CDR3 loop: CATSREWSLAKNIQYF. The CDR3 nucleotides are TGTGCCACCAGCAGAGAGTGGAGCTTAGCCAAAAACATTCAGTACTTC.

The chain has TRBV7-9 and TRBJ2-5, with 7 bases lining up with TRBD1. Germline loops: CDR1 SEHNR, CDR2 FQNEAQ (reference sequence). J gave up 5 bases and V 5 bases, and 5 bases lay outside the gene matches. The CDR3 extends over 13 amino acids. CDR3 nucleotide sequence: TGTGCCAGCAGCCAAGGGACAGCGGAGACCCAGTACTTC. Amino acid sequence: CASSQGTAETQYF. The full variable domain, its missing parts supplied by reference TRBV7-9 and TRBJ2-5, is DTGVSQNPRHKITKRGQNVTFRCDPISEHNRLYWYRQTLGQGPEFLTYFQNEAQLEKSRLLSDRFSAERPKGSFSTLEIQRTEQGDSAMYLCASSQGTAETQYFGPGTRLLVL.

The chain carries TRBV4-2 and TRBJ2-4; D call uncertain. The germline gives CDR1 LGHNA, CDR2 YNFKEQ. With 1 base removed from V and 1 base from J, the gap between germline ends came to 14 bases. This CDR3 is 17 amino acids long. This chain's CDR3 is CASSQGEVLIAKNIQYF. The CDR3 DNA reads TGTGCCAGCAGCCAAGGAGAGGTCTTAATTGCCAAAAACATTCAGTACTTC.

The CDR3 loop is CSARSGAGYTF. The CDR3 DNA sequence: TGCAGTGCTAGATCGGGGGCCGGCTACACCTTC. The chain uses TRBV20-1 and TRBJ1-2, with D maybe TRBD1 (6 bases). Germline CDR1 and CDR2: DFQATT and SNEGSKA (reference sequence). V was trimmed by 2 bases and J by 8 bases, leaving 9 bases between them. The CDR3 runs 11 residues.

The rearrangement links TRBV2 to TRBJ2-3; a possible D gene is TRBD1 (6 bases). The CDR3 contains 20 residues. Looked up from germline, CDR1 is SNHLY and CDR2 is FYNNEI. The ends were cut back, 8 bases at V and 0 bases at J, with 30 bases in the middle. The CDR3 is CASGMDQVPPGDESTDTQYF. The CDR3 nucleotides are TGTGCCAGCGGAATGGACCAGGTTCCCCCAGGGGACGAAAGCACAGATACGCAGTATTTT.

This clone is termed medium-sized (0.01 to 0.1%). This chain connects TRBV30 to TRBJ2-1; 7 nucleotides agree with TRBD1. The CDR3 extends over 13 amino acids. The J segment lost 4 bases and the V segment lost 7 bases, leaving 7 bases of the junction unmatched. Germline CDR1 GTSNPN, CDR2 SVGIG (reference sequence). The DNA for the CDR3 is TGTGCCTTGACAGGGTATAATTACAATGAGCAGTTCTTC. Amino acids: CALTGYNYNEQFF.

This sequence joins TRBV5-1 and TRBJ2-7; 8 bases match TRBD1. The CDR3 length is 15 residues. The junction had 7 bases not matched to a gene; V was cut back by 2 bases and J by 3 bases. Per the germline V gene, CDR1 is SGHRS and CDR2 is YFSETQ. CDR3 sequence: CASSLGTGGNYEQYF. CDR3 coding DNA: TGCGCCAGCAGCTTAGGTACAGGGGGGAACTACGAGCAGTACTTC. The variable domain in full, with the rest retrieved from reference TRBV5-1 and TRBJ2-7, is KAGVTQTPRYLIKTRGQQVTLSCSPISGHRSVSWYQQTPGQGLQFLFEYFSETQRNKGNFPGRFSGRQFSNSRSEMNVSTLELGDSALYLCASSLGTGGNYEQYFGPGTRLTVT.

The V call is TRBV18, the J call TRBJ2-3, with 8 bases identical to TRBD1. The CDR3 covers 17 residues. J lost 0 bases, V lost 2 bases, and 7 bases had no gene match. CDR1 is KGHSH, CDR2 LQKENI, per germline. DNA for the CDR3: TGTGCCAGCTCACCATGGGACAGGTCTTCTAGCACAGATACGCAGTATTTT. This codes for CASSPWDRSSSTDTQYF.

The gene calls are TRBV19 and TRBJ1-5, with D tentatively TRBD1 (5 bases). From germline, CDR1 is LNHDA and CDR2 SQIVND (reference sequence). The V and J ends lost 2 bases and 1 base respectively, with 12 bases between them. The CDR3 runs 16 residues. CDR3 in amino acids: CASSIHSWGSNQPQHF. CDR3 in DNA: TGTGCCAGTAGTATACATAGCTGGGGGAGCAATCAGCCCCAGCATTTT.

The chain links TRBV25-1 to TRBJ2-7, with D unresolved. TRBJ2-5 matches the DNA end more closely, so the J call is doubtful. From germline, CDR1 is MGHDK and CDR2 SYGVNS. The CDR3 spans 11 residues. CDR3 nucleotides: TGTGCCAGCAGTATGAAAGAGACCCAGTACTTC. Protein sequence: CASSMKETQYF.

V is TRBV30 and J is TRBJ1-2; a possible D gene is TRBD1 (5 bases). This CDR3 has 13 residues. Trimming left V 1 base short and J 4 bases short, with 10 bases between. The germline gives CDR1 GTSNPN, CDR2 SVGIG (reference sequence). The DNA of the CDR3 is TGTGCCTGGAGTGATGCAGGGCCCTATGGCTACACCTTC. Encoded protein: CAWSDAGPYGYTF.

This sequence joins TRBV14 and TRBJ1-2, with D unclear. Germline V lookup: CDR1 SGHDN, CDR2 FVKESK. Trimming stripped 4 bases from V and 5 bases from J, with 11 bases between. CDR3 length equals 13 residues. The CDR3 is CASSPQSLYGYTF. CDR3 coding DNA: TGTGCCAGCAGCCCTCAATCCCTTTATGGCTACACCTTC.

J is TRBJ1-2 and V is TRBV5-5; 9 bases fit TRBD1. This CDR3 comprises 16 residues. The germline gives CDR1 SGHKS, CDR2 YYEKEE (reference sequence). V gave up 3 bases and J gave up 8 bases; unmatched junction bases: 14. CDR3 protein: CASSSLDRGRNVGYTF. The CDR3 nucleotides are TGTGCCAGCAGCTCATTGGACAGGGGCCGGAATGTGGGCTACACCTTC.

The chain employs TRBV5-1 and TRBJ2-1, with 7 bases matching TRBD2. J gave up 5 bases and V 1 base, and 9 bases lay outside the gene matches. The CDR3 covers 16 residues. CDR1 and CDR2 from the germline V gene are SGHRS and YFSETQ. The CDR3 sequence: CASSLLAGEGDNEQFF. As DNA, the CDR3 is TGCGCCAGCAGCTTGCTCGCGGGGGAGGGCGACAATGAGCAGTTCTTC.

The V gene is TRBV5-1, the J gene TRBJ2-5, with D possibly called TRBD1 or TRBD2 (5 bases each). Trimming took 1 base from V and 0 from J, leaving 16 bases between them. The CDR3 runs to 17 residues. In germline, CDR1 is SGHRS, CDR2 YFSETQ. The DNA of the CDR3 is TGCGCCAGCAGCTTGTCGGGACGGCAGAAGTACCAAGAGACCCAGTACTTC. It yields the protein CASSLSGRQKYQETQYF.

The chain is built from TRBV4-1 and TRBJ2-3; 8 bases are shared with TRBD2. CDR3 length: 16 amino acids. Germline lookup yields CDR1 MGHRA and CDR2 YSYEKL. V lost 3 bases and J lost 1; bases outside the gene matches: 6. The CDR3 sequence: CASSHGGAGGTDTQYF. The CDR3 DNA sequence: TGCGCCAGCAGCCACGGGGGGGCCGGGGGCACAGATACGCAGTATTTT.

The genes are TRBV5-1 and TRBJ2-1; TRBD1 matches at 12 bases. The CDR3 is 21 amino acids. Germline V gene sequence: CDR1 SGHRS, CDR2 YFSETQ. J was trimmed by 0 bases and V by 5 bases; bases with no gene match: 18. Written as DNA, the CDR3 is TGCGCCAGCAGAGGGGGACCGGGACAGGGGGCGGCGGTGTACTCCTACAATGAGCAGTTCTTC. This encodes CASRGGPGQGAAVYSYNEQFF.

The V and J genes are TRBV7-7 and TRBJ2-3, with D hard to call. Germline lookup yields CDR1 SSHAT and CDR2 FNYEAQ (reference sequence). Trimming left V 1 base short and J 8 bases short, with 10 bases between. The CDR3 has 13 residues. The DNA for the CDR3 is TGTGCCAGCAGCTTAGTAGGGTGGGGTACGCAGTATTTT. As protein: CASSLVGWGTQYF.

The chain employs TRBV19 and TRBJ1-1; a possible D gene is TRBD1 (6 bases). Germline assignment: CDR1 LNHDA and CDR2 SQIVND (reference sequence). Between the trimmed V and J ends, which lost 2 bases and 3 bases, there was a span of 16 bases. CDR3 length: 16 amino acids. For the CDR3, the DNA is TGTGCCAGTAGTATAAATGTGGGGACACTAGACACTGAAGCTTTCTTT. Its translation: CASSINVGTLDTEAFF. The full variable domain, completed using reference TRBV19 and TRBJ1-1, is DGGITQSPKYLFRKEGQNVTLSCEQNLNHDAMYWYRQDPGQGLRLIYYSQIVNDFQKGDIAEGYSVSREKKESFPLTVTSAQKNPTAFYLCASSINVGTLDTEAFFGQGTRLTVV.

The CDR3 bases are TGTGCCAGCAACGAACCGGGACTAGCGCTGGATGAGCAGTTCTTC. It translates to CASNEPGLALDEQFF. The chain employs TRBV6-1 and TRBJ2-1, with 10 nucleotides matching TRBD2. CDR1 is MNHNS, CDR2 SASEGT, per germline. The trim removed 7 bases at V and 8 bases at J, leaving 11 bases unmatched. The CDR3 totals 15 residues.

The V gene is TRBV4-2, the J gene TRBJ2-5, with a weak D call TRBD2 (7 bases). Looked up from germline, CDR1 is LGHNA and CDR2 is YNFKEQ. This CDR3 spans 18 amino acids. The ends were cut back, 1 base at V and 5 bases at J, with 23 bases in the middle. The chain's CDR3 is CASSQVVGGGPSKETQYF. CDR3 coding DNA: TGTGCCAGCAGCCAAGTAGTTGGGGGGGGCCCGTCCAAGGAGACCCAGTACTTC.

The rearrangement uses TRBV19 and TRBJ1-2; no clear D gene. The germline CDR1 and CDR2 sequences are LNHDA and SQIVND (reference sequence). The CDR3 spans 14 residues. The ends were cut back, 9 bases at V and 4 bases at J, with 18 bases in the middle. The CDR3 loop is CASLDGSLFYGYTF. CDR3 nucleotide sequence: TGTGCCAGCCTTGACGGGAGTCTTTTCTATGGCTACACCTTC. The whole variable domain, filled in from reference TRBV19 and TRBJ1-2, reads DGGITQSPKYLFRKEGQNVTLSCEQNLNHDAMYWYRQDPGQGLRLIYYSQIVNDFQKGDIAEGYSVSREKKESFPLTVTSAQKNPTAFYLCASLDGSLFYGYTFGSGTRLTVV.

The V and J genes are TRBV6-1 and TRBJ2-5; perhaps TRBD2 as D (6 bases). Germline V gene data show CDR1 as MNHNS and CDR2 as SASEGT. CDR3 length: 15 amino acids. The V and J ends lost 1 base and 2 bases respectively, with 11 bases between them. The CDR3 here is CASSEVSGTQETQYF. CDR3 nucleotides: TGTGCCAGCAGTGAAGTTTCCGGGACTCAAGAGACCCAGTACTTC.

This chain links TRBV5-6 with TRBJ2-2; a weak D match, TRBD2 (5 bases). V lost 4 bases and J 3 bases, leaving 19 bases between the germline ends. The CDR3 spans 17 residues. Germline CDR1 SGHDT, CDR2 YYEEEE. Here the CDR3 DNA reads TGTGCCAGCAGCAAAGAGGCGGTGAGGGTGTACACCGGGGAGCTGTTTTTT. Translation gives CASSKEAVRVYTGELFF.

CDR3 residues: CASSVGESNQPQHF. The CDR3 nucleotides are TGTGCCAGCAGCGTAGGGGAAAGCAATCAGCCCCAGCATTTT. The chain is built from TRBV9 and TRBJ1-5; D gene unclear. The CDR3 is made up of 14 amino acids. Germline V gene lookup returns CDR1 SGDLS and CDR2 YYNGEE. Deletions cut 0 bases from V and 1 base from J, with 5 bases between.